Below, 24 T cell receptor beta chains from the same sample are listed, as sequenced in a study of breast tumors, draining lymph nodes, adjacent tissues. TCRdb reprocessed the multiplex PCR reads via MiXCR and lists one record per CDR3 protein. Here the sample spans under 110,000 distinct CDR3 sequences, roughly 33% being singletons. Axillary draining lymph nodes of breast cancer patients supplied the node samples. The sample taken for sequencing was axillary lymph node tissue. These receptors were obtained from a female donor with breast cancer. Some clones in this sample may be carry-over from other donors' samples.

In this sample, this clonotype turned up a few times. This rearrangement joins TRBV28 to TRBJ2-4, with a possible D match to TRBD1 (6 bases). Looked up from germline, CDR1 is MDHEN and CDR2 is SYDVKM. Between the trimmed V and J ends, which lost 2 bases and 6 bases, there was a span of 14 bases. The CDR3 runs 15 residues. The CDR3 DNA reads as TGTGCCAGCAGTTTACAGGGGCGCGGTGGAAACATTCAGTACTTC. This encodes CASSLQGRGGNIQYF. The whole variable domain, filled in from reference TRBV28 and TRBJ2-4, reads DVKVTQSSRYLVKRTGEKVFLECVQDMDHENMFWYRQDPGLGLRLIYFSYDVKMKEKGDIPEGYSVSREKKERFSLILESASTNQTSMYLCASSLQGRGGNIQYFGAGTRLSVL.

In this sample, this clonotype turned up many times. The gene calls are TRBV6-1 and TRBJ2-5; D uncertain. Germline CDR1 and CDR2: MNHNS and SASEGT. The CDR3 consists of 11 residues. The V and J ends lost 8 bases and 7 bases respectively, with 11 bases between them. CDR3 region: CASYSLGTQYF. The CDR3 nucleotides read TGTGCCAGCTATAGTCTTGGGACCCAGTACTTC.

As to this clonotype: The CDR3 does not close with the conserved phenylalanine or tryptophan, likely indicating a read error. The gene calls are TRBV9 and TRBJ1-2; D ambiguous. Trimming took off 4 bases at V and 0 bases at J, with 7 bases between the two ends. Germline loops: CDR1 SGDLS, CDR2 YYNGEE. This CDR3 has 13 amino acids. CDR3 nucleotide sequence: TGTGCCAGCAGCCTCCAGTCTAACTATGGCTACACCTCC. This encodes CASSLQSNYGYTS.

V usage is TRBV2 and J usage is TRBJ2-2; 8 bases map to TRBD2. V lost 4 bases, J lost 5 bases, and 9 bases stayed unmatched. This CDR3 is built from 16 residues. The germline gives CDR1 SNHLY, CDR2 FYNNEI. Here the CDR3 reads CASSVVGGAYTGELFF. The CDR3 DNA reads TGTGCCAGCAGTGTGGTCGGGGGGGCTTATACCGGGGAGCTGTTTTTT.

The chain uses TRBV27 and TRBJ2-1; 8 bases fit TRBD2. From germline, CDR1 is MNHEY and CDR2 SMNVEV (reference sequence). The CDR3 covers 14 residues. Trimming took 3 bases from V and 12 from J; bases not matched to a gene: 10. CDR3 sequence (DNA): TGTGCCAGCAGTTTCGGACGGGGGGGCCATGGGCAGTTCTTC. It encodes CASSFGRGGHGQFF.

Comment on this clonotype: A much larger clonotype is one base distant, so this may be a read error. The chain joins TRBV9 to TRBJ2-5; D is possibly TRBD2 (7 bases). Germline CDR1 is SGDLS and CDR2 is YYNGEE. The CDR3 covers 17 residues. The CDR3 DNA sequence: TGTGCCAGCAGCGTAGGGGGTAGAGAGGGGGGGCAAGCGACCCAGTACTTC. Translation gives CASSVGGREGGQATQYF. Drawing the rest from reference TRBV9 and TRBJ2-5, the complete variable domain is DSGVTQTPKHLITATGQRVTLRCSPRSGDLSVYWYQQSLDQGLQFLIQYYNGEERAKGNILERFSAQQFPDLHSELNLSSLELGDSALYFCASSVGGREGGQATQYFGPGTRLLVL.

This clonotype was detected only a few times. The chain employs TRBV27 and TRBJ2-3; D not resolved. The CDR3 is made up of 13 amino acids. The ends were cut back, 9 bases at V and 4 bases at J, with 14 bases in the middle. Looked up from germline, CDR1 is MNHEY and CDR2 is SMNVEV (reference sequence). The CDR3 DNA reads TGTGCCAGTTGGTGGGGTGGGGCAGATACGCAGTATTTT. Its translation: CASWWGGADTQYF.

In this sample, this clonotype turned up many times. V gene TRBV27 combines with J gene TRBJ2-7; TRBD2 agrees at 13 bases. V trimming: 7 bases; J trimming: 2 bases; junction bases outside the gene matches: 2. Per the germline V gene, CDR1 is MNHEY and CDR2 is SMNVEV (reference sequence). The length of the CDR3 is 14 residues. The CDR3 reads CASKGTSGTYEQYF. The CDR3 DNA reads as TGTGCCAGCAAAGGGACTAGCGGGACCTACGAGCAGTACTTC.

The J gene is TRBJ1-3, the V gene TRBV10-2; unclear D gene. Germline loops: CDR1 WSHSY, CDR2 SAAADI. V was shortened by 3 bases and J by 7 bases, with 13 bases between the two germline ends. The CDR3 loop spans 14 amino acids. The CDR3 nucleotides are TGCGCCAGCAGTGATATTCCCCCACGGAACACCATATATTTT. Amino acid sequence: CASSDIPPRNTIYF.

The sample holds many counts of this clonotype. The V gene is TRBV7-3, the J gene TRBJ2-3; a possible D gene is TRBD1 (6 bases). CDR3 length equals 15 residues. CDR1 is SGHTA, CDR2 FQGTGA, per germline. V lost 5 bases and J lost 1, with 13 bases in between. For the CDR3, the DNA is TGTGCCAGCAGCGCCATACAGGGCCGCACAGATACGCAGTATTTT. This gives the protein CASSAIQGRTDTQYF.

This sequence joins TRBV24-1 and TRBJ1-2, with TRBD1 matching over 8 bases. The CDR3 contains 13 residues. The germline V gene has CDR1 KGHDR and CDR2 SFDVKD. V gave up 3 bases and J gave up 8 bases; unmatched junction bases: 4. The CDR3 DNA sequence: TGTGCCACCAGTGATCAGACAGGGGAAGGCTACACCTTC. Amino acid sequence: CATSDQTGEGYTF.

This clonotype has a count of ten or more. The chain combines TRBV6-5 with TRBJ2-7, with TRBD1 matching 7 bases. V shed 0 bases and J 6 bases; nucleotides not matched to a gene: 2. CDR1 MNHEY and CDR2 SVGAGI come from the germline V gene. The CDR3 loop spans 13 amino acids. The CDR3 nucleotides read TGTGCCAGCAGTTACTCGCGACAGGGCGAGCAGTACTTC. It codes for CASSYSRQGEQYF.

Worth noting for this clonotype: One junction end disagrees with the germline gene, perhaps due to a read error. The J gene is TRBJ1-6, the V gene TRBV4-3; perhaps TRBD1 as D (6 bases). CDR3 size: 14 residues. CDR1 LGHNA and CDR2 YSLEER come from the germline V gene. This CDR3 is CAGSSGQINSPLRF. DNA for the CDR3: TGCGCCGGCAGCTCCGGACAGATTAATTCACCCCTCCGCTTT.

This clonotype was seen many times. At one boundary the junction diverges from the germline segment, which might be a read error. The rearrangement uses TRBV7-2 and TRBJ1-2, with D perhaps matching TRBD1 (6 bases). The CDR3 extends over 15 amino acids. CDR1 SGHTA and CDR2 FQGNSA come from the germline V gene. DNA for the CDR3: TGTGCCAGCAGCGGTTTCTCAGGGGCTAACTATGGCTACCCCTTC. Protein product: CASSGFSGANYGYPF.

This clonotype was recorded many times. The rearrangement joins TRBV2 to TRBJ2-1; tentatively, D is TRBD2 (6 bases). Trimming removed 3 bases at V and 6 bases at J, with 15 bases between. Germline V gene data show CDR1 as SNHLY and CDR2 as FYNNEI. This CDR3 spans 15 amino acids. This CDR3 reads CASSDNAGLGNEQFF. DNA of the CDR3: TGTGCCAGCAGTGACAACGCGGGGCTCGGCAATGAGCAGTTCTTC.

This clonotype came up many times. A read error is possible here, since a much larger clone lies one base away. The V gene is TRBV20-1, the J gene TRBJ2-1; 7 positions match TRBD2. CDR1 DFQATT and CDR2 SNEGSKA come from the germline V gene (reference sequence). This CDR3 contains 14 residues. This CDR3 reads CSARGLVRYTEQFF. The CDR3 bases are TGCAGTGCTCGAGGACTAGTAAGATACACTGAGCAGTTCTTC.

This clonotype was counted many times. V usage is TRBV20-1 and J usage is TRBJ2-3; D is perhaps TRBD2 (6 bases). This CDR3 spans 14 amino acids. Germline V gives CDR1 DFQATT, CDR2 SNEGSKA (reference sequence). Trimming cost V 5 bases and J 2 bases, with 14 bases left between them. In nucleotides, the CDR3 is TGCAGTGCTTTCGTCGGGAGTACCACAGATACGCAGTATTTT. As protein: CSAFVGSTTDTQYF.

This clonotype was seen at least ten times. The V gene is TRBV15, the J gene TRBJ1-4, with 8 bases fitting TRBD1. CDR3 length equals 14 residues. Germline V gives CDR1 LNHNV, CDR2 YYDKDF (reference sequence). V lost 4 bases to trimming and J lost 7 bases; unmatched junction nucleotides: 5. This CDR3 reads CATSTGQGGEKLFF. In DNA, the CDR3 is TGTGCCACCAGCACTGGACAGGGAGGTGAAAAACTGTTTTTT.

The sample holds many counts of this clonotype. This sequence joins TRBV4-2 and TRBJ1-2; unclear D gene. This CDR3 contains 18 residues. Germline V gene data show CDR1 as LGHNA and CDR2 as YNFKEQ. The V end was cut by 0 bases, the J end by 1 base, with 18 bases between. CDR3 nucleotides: TGTGCCAGCAGCCAAGAGGGCAGATTGGTCCCCGTTAACTATGGCTACACCTTC. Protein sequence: CASSQEGRLVPVNYGYTF.

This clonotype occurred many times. The CDR3 nucleotides are TGTGCCAGCAGTTACTGGTCGAGCTCCTACAATGAGCAGTTCTTC. Translation: CASSYWSSSYNEQFF. The chain combines TRBV6-2 or TRBV6-3 with TRBJ2-1; no definite D call. Germline assignment: CDR1 MNHEY and CDR2 SVGEGT. The CDR3 sequence is 15 residues long. Between the trimmed V and J ends, which lost 1 base and 0 bases, there was a span of 7 bases.

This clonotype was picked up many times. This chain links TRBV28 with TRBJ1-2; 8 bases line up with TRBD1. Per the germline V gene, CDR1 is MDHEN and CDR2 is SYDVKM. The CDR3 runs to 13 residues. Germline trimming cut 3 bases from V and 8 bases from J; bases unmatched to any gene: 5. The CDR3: CASSLGQVAGYTF. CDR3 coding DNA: TGTGCCAGCAGTTTGGGACAGGTAGCGGGCTACACCTTC.

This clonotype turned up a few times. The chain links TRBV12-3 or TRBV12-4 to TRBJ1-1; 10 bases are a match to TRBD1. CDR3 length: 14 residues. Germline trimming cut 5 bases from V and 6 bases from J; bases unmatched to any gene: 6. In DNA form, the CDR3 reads TGTGCCAGCAGTCCTAGACAGGGGGCCGCTGAAGCTTTCTTT. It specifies CASSPRQGAAEAFF.

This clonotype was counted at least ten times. CDR3 sequence reads: CASSRFATSGAKYQETQYF. The CDR3 DNA reads as TGTGCCAGCAGTCGATTCGCGACTAGCGGAGCTAAGTACCAAGAGACCCAGTACTTC. The genes are TRBV14 and TRBJ2-5; 9 positions match TRBD2. J was trimmed by 0 bases and V by 6 bases; bases with no gene match: 17. The germline gives CDR1 SGHDN, CDR2 FVKESK. This CDR3 spans 19 amino acids. The entire variable domain, with the rest obtained from reference TRBV14 and TRBJ2-5, is as follows: EAGVTQFPSHSVIEKGQTVTLRCDPISGHDNLYWYRRVMGKEIKFLLHFVKESKQDESGMPNNRFLAERTGGTYSTLKVQPAELEDSGVYFCASSRFATSGAKYQETQYFGPGTRLLVL.

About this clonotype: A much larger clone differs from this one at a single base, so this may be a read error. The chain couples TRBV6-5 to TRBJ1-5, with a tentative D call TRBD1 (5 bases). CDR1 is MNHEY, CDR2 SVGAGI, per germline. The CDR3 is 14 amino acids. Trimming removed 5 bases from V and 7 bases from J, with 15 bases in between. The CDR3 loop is CASSPGTAKQPQHF. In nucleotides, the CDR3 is TGTGCCAGCAGTCCAGGGACGGCGAAGCAGCCCCAGCATTTT.